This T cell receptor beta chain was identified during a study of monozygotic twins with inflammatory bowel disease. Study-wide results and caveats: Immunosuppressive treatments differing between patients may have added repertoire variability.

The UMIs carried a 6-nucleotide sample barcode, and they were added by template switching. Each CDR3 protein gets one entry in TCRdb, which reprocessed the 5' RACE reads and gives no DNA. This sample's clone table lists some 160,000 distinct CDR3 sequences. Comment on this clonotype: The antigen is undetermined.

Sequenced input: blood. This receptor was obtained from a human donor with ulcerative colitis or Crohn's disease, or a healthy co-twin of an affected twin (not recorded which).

This chain's CDR3 is CASSLGRFSGNTIYF. The chain carries TRBV7-9 and TRBJ1-3; the TCRdb D gene call, TRBD1, has no DNA to confirm it. The CDR3 spans 15 residues. Germline CDR1 SEHNR, CDR2 FQNEAQ (reference sequence).